This T cell receptor beta chain is drawn from a study of blood T cell repertoires in COVID-19. Study information: The United States, Italy and Spain were the sources of the acute and convalescent COVID-19 samples.

J lost 3 bases, V lost 8 bases, and 5 bases had no gene match. The CDR3 sequence is 14 residues long. Germline CDR1 reads SEHNR; CDR2 reads FQNEAQ (reference sequence). Authors' methods: Scientists estimated how many nucleated cells there were by amplifying reference gene primers. Some clones are missing from TCRdb's copy, which holds only in-frame ones; the method was immunoSEQ multiplex PCR. Clone size and V and J calls were adopted from that table, with D and trimming inferred from the DNA. The sample contains approximately 300,000 clones, over 75% of which appear only once. This chain links TRBV7-9 with TRBJ1-3, with TRBD1 identical over 9 bases. Material for sequencing was peripheral blood. The receptor was isolated from a woman between 25 and 40 years old with COVID-19, enrolled during active disease. The CDR3 is CASGQGRLGNTIYF. CDR3 coding DNA: TGTGCCAGCGGACAGGGGCGGCTTGGAAACACCATATATTTT.